This TCR beta chain was profiled in a study of beta chain features in type 1 diabetes. Sequencing targeted expressed TCRB transcripts, as all isolated RNA had been reverse transcribed. The repertoire was sequenced with immunoSEQ multiplex PCR; TCRdb's copy has only in-frame clones and lacks some. Of 620,000 or so clones listed, 15% are singletons. V lost 5 bases and J 10 bases, leaving 15 bases between the germline ends. CDR3 length: 13 residues. Germline V gives CDR1 PRHDT, CDR2 FYEKMQ (reference sequence). Source material: naive CD4+ T cells from blood. The chain carries TRBV13 and TRBJ1-5; D not resolved. This clonotype was obtained from a man aged 18 to 30 in good health. The CDR3 here is CASSAHSFVPQHF. CDR3 DNA sequence: TGTGCCAGCAGCGCCCACAGTTTCGTCCCCCAGCATTTT.